This entry is about one T cell receptor beta chain. TCR cDNA molecules each carried a unique molecular identifier. TCRdb used MiXCR to reprocess the 5' RACE reads, holding one entry per CDR3 protein. This table has about 120,000 distinct CDR3 sequences, approximately 12% appearing once. Documented time point: blood at routine non-recurrence follow-up after resection. No cell sorting; template was whole RNA from tumor, lung tissue or PBMC. This entry is derived from a study of spatial heterogeneity in lung cancer. The CDR3 runs to 13 residues. The V segment lost 5 bases and the J segment 6 bases; nucleotides outside the gene matches: 6.

The origin of this receptor is a male donor with early-stage non-small cell lung cancer. The chain couples TRBV12-3 or TRBV12-4 to TRBJ2-7; 8 nucleotides align to TRBD1. The material sequenced was PBMCs, taken at follow-up. The CDR3 spells CASSQGQAREQYF. The CDR3 region has the DNA TGTGCCAGCAGTCAGGGACAGGCCCGCGAGCAGTACTTC.